The next 30 T cell receptor beta chains were all read from a single sample in a study of blood T cell repertoires in COVID-19. Produced via immunoSEQ multiplex PCR; TCRdb's table is partial and in-frame only. The sample carries around 20,000 clones, 85% to 90% recorded once. Material for sequencing was peripheral blood. The receptors originated from a human donor in a cohort sampled during active COVID-19.

This chain joins TRBV6-5 and TRBJ1-1, with 7 bases lining up with TRBD1. There are 14 residues in the CDR3. The V and J ends lost 8 bases and 0 bases, in that order; junction bases with no gene match: 6. The germline V gene encodes CDR1 MNHEY and CDR2 SVGAGI. CDR3: CASGHRGLNTEAFF. In DNA, the CDR3 is TGTGCCAGCGGGCACAGGGGCCTGAACACTGAAGCTTTCTTT.

By its share, this clone is medium-sized (0.01 to 0.1%). The rearrangement joins TRBV6-5 to TRBJ2-1, with 12 bases matching TRBD2. The CDR3 is 15 residues long. Losses at the gene ends were 2 bases for V and 7 bases for J; bases not matched to a gene: 3. CDR1 and CDR2 from the germline V gene are MNHEY and SVGAGI. The CDR3 nucleotides are TGTGCCAGCAGTTACGGACTAGCGGGAAGGAATGAGCAGTTCTTC. Protein product: CASSYGLAGRNEQFF.

The gene calls are TRBV27 and TRBJ2-4; a weak D match, TRBD1 (5 bases). CDR1 is MNHEY and CDR2 is SMNVEV in the germline V gene (reference sequence). The CDR3 contains 15 residues. V lost 8 bases and J lost 6, with 20 bases in between. This chain's CDR3 is CASGIIQGSPNIQYF. The CDR3 DNA sequence: TGTGCCAGCGGAATTATCCAGGGAAGTCCAAACATTCAGTACTTC.

The chain has TRBV6-5 and TRBJ2-1, with D unresolved. Germline lookup yields CDR1 MNHEY and CDR2 SVGAGI. The CDR3 runs 10 residues. V gave up 8 bases and J gave up 6 bases, with 5 bases separating them. CDR3 protein: CASGPNEQFF. The CDR3 nucleotides read TGTGCCAGCGGCCCCAATGAGCAGTTCTTC.

The rearrangement links TRBV28 to TRBJ1-2; no clear D gene. Deletions cut 3 bases from V and 0 bases from J, with 8 bases between. Germline values: CDR1 MDHEN, CDR2 SYDVKM. The CDR3 contains 14 residues. DNA of the CDR3: TGTGCCAGCAGTTTCCAGAGGACTAACTATGGCTACACCTTC. Amino acids: CASSFQRTNYGYTF.

The chain employs TRBV7-3 and TRBJ2-1, with D perhaps TRBD2 (6 bases). V gave up 4 bases and J gave up 3 bases, with 10 bases separating them. The CDR3 length is 14 residues. The V gene's germline CDR1 is SGHTA and CDR2 FQGTGA. The CDR3 loop is CASSSGGSYNEQFF. CDR3 coding DNA: TGTGCCAGCAGCTCCGGGGGAAGCTACAATGAGCAGTTCTTC.

The chain couples TRBV19 to TRBJ1-2, with 9 nucleotides matching TRBD1. Germline V gene lookup returns CDR1 LNHDA and CDR2 SQIVND (reference sequence). The CDR3 sequence is 17 residues long. The trim removed 3 bases at V and 4 bases at J, leaving 12 bases unmatched. The CDR3 loop is CASSISPGTDRGYGYTF. CDR3 DNA sequence: TGTGCCAGTAGTATTTCCCCAGGAACGGACAGGGGCTATGGCTACACCTTC.

This sequence joins TRBV27 and TRBJ2-2; D unclear. The CDR3 length is 12 residues. From germline, CDR1 is MNHEY and CDR2 SMNVEV (reference sequence). V was cut by 5 bases and J by 3 bases, with 4 bases left in between. CDR3 coding DNA: TGTGCCAGCAGTCCATACACCGGGGAGCTGTTTTTT. This gives the protein CASSPYTGELFF.

This chain connects TRBV24-1 to TRBJ2-7; D is unclear. Germline CDR1 is KGHDR and CDR2 is SFDVKD. CDR3 length: 13 amino acids. V lost 7 bases and J 5 bases, leaving 14 bases between the germline ends. As DNA, the CDR3 is TGTGCCACCAGGACACTGGCTTTCCACGAGCAGTACTTC. It codes for CATRTLAFHEQYF.

DNA of the CDR3: TGTGCCAGCAGTGCTACAGGGAATCAGCCCCAGCATTTT. The encoded protein is CASSATGNQPQHF. The chain recombines TRBV3-1 (or the pseudogene TRBV3-2) with TRBJ1-5; the D gene is possibly TRBD1 (6 bases). In germline, CDR1 is LGHDT, CDR2 YNNKEL (reference sequence). V dropped 6 bases and J dropped 4 bases, with 10 bases sitting between them. There are 13 residues in the CDR3.

This rearrangement joins TRBV10-3 to TRBJ2-5; 10 bases line up with TRBD2. Germline V gene lookup returns CDR1 ENHRY and CDR2 SYGVKD. V shed 6 bases and J 4 bases; nucleotides not matched to a gene: 17. This CDR3 has 18 residues. The CDR3: CAISPLGTSVNGGETQYF. The CDR3 region has the DNA TGTGCCATCAGCCCTCTCGGGACTAGCGTTAATGGGGGAGAGACCCAGTACTTC.

This clone was detected only once. The CDR3 coding sequence is TGCAGCGTAGATGGGACTAGCGGGCTCCAAGAGACCCAGTACTTC. It encodes CSVDGTSGLQETQYF. This rearrangement joins TRBV29-1 to TRBJ2-5; TRBD2 matches at 12 bases. This CDR3 has 15 residues. Germline trimming cut 6 bases from V and 1 base from J; bases unmatched to any gene: 6. Germline V gene lookup returns CDR1 SQVTM and CDR2 ANQGSEA. Supplemented by reference TRBV29-1 and TRBJ2-5, the full variable domain reads SAVISQKPSRDICQRGTSLTIQCQVDSQVTMMFWYRQQPGQSLTLIATANQGSEATYESGFVIDKFPISRPNLTFSTLTVSNMSPEDSSIYLCSVDGTSGLQETQYFGPGTRLLVL.

The rearrangement joins TRBV6-5 to TRBJ2-7, with D possibly matching TRBD1 (6 bases). V was trimmed by 5 bases and J by 1 base, leaving 15 bases between them. This CDR3 contains 15 residues. Germline-derived CDR1 and CDR2 are MNHEY and SVGAGI. The CDR3 DNA follows: TGTGCCAGCAGTATCCGGGACACGACGTCCTACGAGCAGTACTTC. Amino acid sequence: CASSIRDTTSYEQYF.

The CDR3 reads CASREAGGPNNEQFF. The CDR3 region has the DNA TGTGCCAGTAGGGAAGCGGGAGGGCCGAACAATGAGCAGTTCTTC. V is TRBV19 and J is TRBJ2-1; 10 nucleotides line up with TRBD2. The CDR3 runs to 15 residues. Germline V gene lookup returns CDR1 LNHDA and CDR2 SQIVND (reference sequence). V lost 6 bases, J lost 5 bases, and 7 bases stayed unmatched.

The V call is TRBV7-2, the J call TRBJ2-3; D gene unclear. CDR1 is SGHTA, CDR2 FQGNSA, per germline. This CDR3 has 14 amino acids. V was pared by 5 bases and J by 2 bases, with 11 bases between. The CDR3 reads CASSPLIPTDTQYF. CDR3 coding DNA: TGTGCCAGCAGCCCCCTTATCCCCACAGATACGCAGTATTTT.

The V and J genes are TRBV5-6 and TRBJ2-3; no reliable D call. CDR3 length equals 16 residues. V lost 4 bases and J lost 0, with 15 bases in between. CDR1 is SGHDT, CDR2 YYEEEE, per germline. CDR3 sequence: CASSNRLWHSTDTQYF. In nucleotides, the CDR3 is TGTGCCAGCAGCAACCGACTCTGGCATAGCACAGATACGCAGTATTTT.

This sequence joins TRBV7-9 and TRBJ2-3; 10 bases line up with TRBD2. Germline V gene data show CDR1 as SEHNR and CDR2 as FQNEAQ (reference sequence). CDR3 length equals 15 residues. V gave up 5 bases and J gave up 3 bases; unmatched junction bases: 5. The CDR3 nucleotides are TGTGCCAGCAGCGTCCTAGCGGGAGTTACAGATACGCAGTATTTT. Translating gives CASSVLAGVTDTQYF.

This clone appeared a single time. This chain links TRBV5-1 with TRBJ2-3; 7 nucleotides align to TRBD2. CDR1 and CDR2 from the germline V gene are SGHRS and YFSETQ. Trimming cost V 5 bases and J 1 base; bases outside gene matches: 7. This CDR3 contains 15 residues. CDR3 region: CASSSLTSGTDTQYF. The CDR3 DNA reads as TGCGCCAGCAGTTCCCTTACTAGCGGCACAGATACGCAGTATTTT.

V gene TRBV7-2 combines with J gene TRBJ1-3, with D perhaps matching TRBD1 (6 bases). V was clipped by 4 bases and J by 0 bases, with 10 bases between them. There are 15 residues in the CDR3. Germline lookup yields CDR1 SGHTA and CDR2 FQGNSA. The CDR3 sequence: CASSSGESSGNTIYF. CDR3 in DNA: TGTGCCAGCAGCTCAGGGGAGAGCTCTGGAAACACCATATATTTT.

This chain joins TRBV5-1 and TRBJ2-7; TRBD2 agrees at 7 bases. The germline V gene has CDR1 SGHRS and CDR2 YFSETQ. With 0 bases clipped from V and 0 bases from J, the junction kept 12 bases outside the gene matches. The CDR3 has 18 residues. The CDR3 loop reads CASSLETKAGVPSYEQYF. The CDR3 DNA sequence: TGCGCCAGCAGCTTGGAGACGAAGGCGGGAGTTCCCTCCTACGAGCAGTACTTC.

In its sample, this clone was seen a few times. The chain uses TRBV7-2 and TRBJ2-2, with a weak D call TRBD2 (6 bases). CDR3 length: 14 amino acids. Germline assignment: CDR1 SGHTA and CDR2 FQGNSA. V was trimmed by 2 bases and J by 10 bases, leaving 14 bases between them. The CDR3 region has the DNA TGTGCCAGCAGCTTAAAGGGGTCGGGGGTGGAGCTGTTTTTT. It is translated as CASSLKGSGVELFF.

V is TRBV6-5 and J is TRBJ2-7; TRBD1 matches at 8 bases. V was clipped by 7 bases and J by 5 bases; unmatched bases: 10. The germline gives CDR1 MNHEY, CDR2 SVGAGI. This CDR3 is built from 14 residues. This chain's CDR3 is CASTTGTGIHEQYF. The CDR3 nucleotides read TGTGCCAGCACTACCGGGACAGGAATCCACGAGCAGTACTTC.

This chain connects TRBV27 to TRBJ1-6, with D tentatively TRBD1 (6 bases). Germline assignment: CDR1 MNHEY and CDR2 SMNVEV (reference sequence). The CDR3 runs to 16 residues. Trimming removed 3 bases at V and 3 bases at J, with 12 bases between. CDR3 residues: CASSFSGDVYNSPLHF. The CDR3 DNA reads as TGTGCCAGCAGTTTCTCAGGGGACGTCTATAATTCACCCCTCCACTTT.

V and J are TRBV18 and TRBJ2-7, with D possibly being TRBD1 (6 bases). With 0 bases removed from V and 2 bases from J, the gap between germline ends came to 8 bases. From germline, CDR1 is KGHSH and CDR2 LQKENI. The CDR3 consists of 14 residues. The CDR3 region has the DNA TGTGCCAGCTCACCACCGGGACATCCCTACGAGCAGTACTTC. Its translation: CASSPPGHPYEQYF. Together with reference TRBV18 and TRBJ2-7, the CDR3 gives the full variable domain: NAGVMQNPRHLVRRRGQEARLRCSPMKGHSHVYWYRQLPEEGLKFMVYLQKENIIDESGMPKERFSAEFPKEGPSILRIQQVVRGDSAAYFCASSPPGHPYEQYFGPGTRLTVT.

The rearrangement uses TRBV19 and TRBJ2-1; TRBD1 matches at 7 bases. The junction had 8 bases not matched to a gene; V was cut back by 3 bases and J by 6 bases. Germline CDR1 LNHDA, CDR2 SQIVND (reference sequence). This CDR3 has 15 residues. DNA of the CDR3: TGTGCCAGTAGTATGGCCAGGGGGTTTCGCAATGAGCAGTTCTTC. It encodes CASSMARGFRNEQFF.

This chain's CDR3 is CASSPGGSGANVLTF. The CDR3 DNA follows: TGTGCCAGCAGCCCAGGAGGCTCTGGGGCCAACGTCCTGACTTTC. V is TRBV5-4 and J is TRBJ2-6; D perhaps matches TRBD2 (5 bases). The CDR3 has 15 residues. Trimming took 4 bases from V and 0 from J, leaving 8 bases between them. Per the germline V gene, CDR1 is SGHNT and CDR2 is YYREEE (reference sequence).

The V and J genes are TRBV7-2 and TRBJ1-5; D remains unclear. The CDR3 has 15 amino acids. Germline V gene sequence: CDR1 SGHTA, CDR2 FQGNSA. Trimming removed 4 bases at V and 4 bases at J, with 14 bases between. In DNA, the CDR3 is TGTGCCAGCAGCTCCCCCGACACATTGAATCAGCCCCAGCATTTT. Translation: CASSSPDTLNQPQHF. The full variable domain, its missing parts supplied by reference TRBV7-2 and TRBJ1-5, is GAGVSQSPSNKVTEKGKDVELRCDPISGHTALYWYRQSLGQGLEFLIYFQGNSAPDKSGLPSDRFSAERTGGSVSTLTIQRTQQEDSAVYLCASSSPDTLNQPQHFGDGTRLSIL.

This chain uses TRBV28 with TRBJ2-4; 9 bases agree with TRBD2. Germline V gene sequence: CDR1 MDHEN, CDR2 SYDVKM. Germline trimming cut 2 bases from V and 4 bases from J; bases unmatched to any gene: 3. This CDR3 region has 15 residues. CDR3 sequence reads: CASSLHTSGKNIQYF. The CDR3 DNA reads as TGTGCCAGCAGTTTACACACTAGCGGGAAAAACATTCAGTACTTC.

This chain connects TRBV5-1 to TRBJ1-1; 8 bases fit TRBD1. With 4 bases clipped from V and 0 bases from J, the junction kept 8 bases outside the gene matches. Germline V gives CDR1 SGHRS, CDR2 YFSETQ. The CDR3 extends over 16 amino acids. CDR3 protein: CASSDRDRSMNTEAFF. The CDR3 DNA is TGCGCCAGCAGCGACCGGGACAGGTCCATGAACACTGAAGCTTTCTTT.

This chain uses TRBV28 with TRBJ2-3, with 7 bases matching TRBD1. The germline gives CDR1 MDHEN, CDR2 SYDVKM. Losses at the gene ends were 2 bases for V and 4 bases for J; bases not matched to a gene: 3. The CDR3 length is 14 residues. The CDR3 protein is CASSLIRGPDTQYF. CDR3 in DNA: TGTGCCAGCAGTTTAATAAGGGGGCCAGATACGCAGTATTTT.